The 6 T cell receptor beta chains given below trace back to one sample, sequenced in a study of T cell responses to AZD1222 COVID-19 vaccine. Profiled with immunoSEQ multiplex PCR; TCRdb holds only in-frame clones, not every one. This repertoire shows some 140,000 clones, 80% to 90% found once; its top ten account for 5.5%. The starting material was peripheral blood, obtained on day 0 of MenACWY control vaccination. The receptors derive from an adult in good health.

The rearrangement uses TRBV27 and TRBJ1-1, with D uncertain. The CDR3 consists of 13 residues. Trimming stripped 6 bases from V and 7 bases from J, with 15 bases between. Germline V CDR1 and CDR2: MNHEY, SMNVEV (reference sequence). The CDR3 nucleotides are TGTGCCAGCAGAAACCAAATAGTCGGTGAAGCTTTCTTT. Its protein is CASRNQIVGEAFF.

V usage is TRBV19 and J usage is TRBJ2-6; the D gene is possibly TRBD1 (6 bases). V gave up 3 bases and J gave up 0 bases, with 15 bases separating them. Germline V gene data show CDR1 as LNHDA and CDR2 as SQIVND (reference sequence). The CDR3 spans 18 residues. The CDR3 reads CASSMLAGAGSGANVLTF. CDR3 bases: TGTGCCAGTAGTATGCTTGCAGGGGCGGGCTCTGGGGCCAACGTCCTGACTTTC.

The chain is built from TRBV19 and TRBJ1-2, with D unresolved. V dropped 6 bases and J dropped 8 bases, with 13 bases sitting between them. CDR3 length: 12 residues. The V gene's germline CDR1 is LNHDA and CDR2 SQIVND (reference sequence). Here the CDR3 reads CASSSTAWGYTF. As DNA, the CDR3 is TGTGCCAGTAGCTCGACGGCCTGGGGCTACACCTTC.

The rearrangement uses TRBV3-1 (or the pseudogene TRBV3-2) and TRBJ1-2, with 7 nucleotides matching TRBD1. With V trimmed by 0 bases and J by 4 bases, 5 bases remained unmatched. The CDR3 consists of 15 residues. Germline V gene sequence: CDR1 LGHDT, CDR2 YNNKEL (reference sequence). CDR3 DNA sequence: TGTGCCAGCAGCCAAGATCCCGCAGGGGGCTATGGCTACACCTTC. As protein: CASSQDPAGGYGYTF.

V is TRBV6-2 or TRBV6-3 and J is TRBJ2-7; D is uncertain. This CDR3 has 15 amino acids. V dropped 0 bases and J dropped 3 bases, with 12 bases sitting between them. Germline CDR1 MNHEY, CDR2 SVGEGT. The CDR3 nucleotides are TGTGCCAGCAGTTACTCCCCCGTGGTCCACTACGAGCAGTACTTC. It encodes CASSYSPVVHYEQYF.

This chain joins TRBV5-8 and TRBJ1-2; a weak D match, TRBD1 (5 bases). The V gene's germline CDR1 is SGHTS and CDR2 YDEGEE. CDR3 length: 14 residues. V was pared by 1 base and J by 3 bases, with 10 bases between. The CDR3 region is CASSLMSGHYGYTF. CDR3 DNA: TGTGCCAGCAGCTTGATGTCAGGGCACTATGGCTACACCTTC. Full variable domain (missing parts from reference TRBV5-8 and TRBJ1-2): EAGVTQSPTHLIKTRGQQATLRCSPISGHTSVYWYQQALGLGLQFLLWYDEGEERNRGNFPPRFSGRQFPNYSSELNVNALELEDSALYLCASSLMSGHYGYTFGSGTRLTVV.